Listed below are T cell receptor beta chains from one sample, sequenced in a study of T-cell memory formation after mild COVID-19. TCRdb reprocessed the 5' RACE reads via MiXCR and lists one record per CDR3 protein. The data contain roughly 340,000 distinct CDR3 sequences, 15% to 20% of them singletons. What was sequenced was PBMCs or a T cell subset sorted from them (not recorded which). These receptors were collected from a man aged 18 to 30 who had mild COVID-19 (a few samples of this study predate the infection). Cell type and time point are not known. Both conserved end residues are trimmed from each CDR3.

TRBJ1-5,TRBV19,ASSMGGAVNQPQH
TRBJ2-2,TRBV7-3,ASSRTPLAGGSGGELF
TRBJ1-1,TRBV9,ASSAGHHNTEAF
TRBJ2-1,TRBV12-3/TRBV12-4,ASSHTTSGDNEQF
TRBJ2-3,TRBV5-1,ASSPLSGPGTDTQY
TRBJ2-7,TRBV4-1,ASSQTDSYEQY
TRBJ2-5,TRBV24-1,ATSEGLLADQETQY
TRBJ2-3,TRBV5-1,ASSIGTGSDTQY
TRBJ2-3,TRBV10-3,AINAGTNTDTQY
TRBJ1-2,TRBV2,ASSEDLAGYT
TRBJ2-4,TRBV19,ASSNRQGAFIQY
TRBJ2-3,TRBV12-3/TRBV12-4,ASSSTSGPYTDTQY
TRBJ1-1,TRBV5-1,ASSFQAETEAF
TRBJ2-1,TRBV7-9,ASSYSGGRGSEQF
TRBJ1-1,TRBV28,AHKRGNTEAF
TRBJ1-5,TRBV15,ATSGRTASNQPQH
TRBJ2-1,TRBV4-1,ASSQDPFNEQF
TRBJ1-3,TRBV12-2,ASRWTRFQHSGNTIY
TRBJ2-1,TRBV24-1,ATSETAGTSLFNEQF
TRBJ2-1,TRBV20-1,SARDLTLAGAPHEQF
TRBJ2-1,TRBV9,ASSRGGSESEQF
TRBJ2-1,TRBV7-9,ASPGGVSYNEQF
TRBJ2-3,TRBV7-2,ASSNVLAGTDTQY
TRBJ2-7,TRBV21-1,ASSKLGRIPSYEQY
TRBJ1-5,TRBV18,ASSQGTAGNQPQH
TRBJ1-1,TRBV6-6,ASRRQGGTEAF
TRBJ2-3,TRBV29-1,SGDRGNTDTQY
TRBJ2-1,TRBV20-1,SAASGGTINEQF
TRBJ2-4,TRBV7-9,ASSLPDGAKNIQY
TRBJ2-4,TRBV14,ASSQDVQNIQY
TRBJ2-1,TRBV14,ASSHSSWGNEQF
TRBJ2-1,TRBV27,ASRLSGDGAYNEQF